The TCR beta chain described here comes from a study of T cell responses to AZD1222 COVID-19 vaccine. Using immunoSEQ multiplex PCR, the repertoire was profiled, and TCRdb retains in-frame clones only, with some absent. The sample includes about 70,000 clones, around 83% of them seen just once. The CDR3 loop spans 14 amino acids. J lost 3 bases, V lost 6 bases, and 6 bases had no gene match. Germline lookup yields CDR1 MNHEY and CDR2 SVGAGI. The V call is TRBV6-5, the J call TRBJ1-2; TRBD1 agrees at 8 bases. This sequence was found in an adult in good health. The input for sequencing was peripheral blood, taken on day 0 of AZD1222 vaccination. The CDR3 spells CASRPVDRDYGYTF. CDR3 coding DNA: TGTGCCAGCAGGCCAGTGGACAGGGACTATGGCTACACCTTC.